This TCR beta chain was obtained from a study of T cell responses to AZD1222 COVID-19 vaccine. Sequenced by immunoSEQ multiplex PCR; TCRdb stores in-frame clones only, minus some. The repertoire holds approximately 150,000 clones, with under 95% as singletons. V was pared by 0 bases and J by 6 bases, with 10 bases between. The CDR3 has 14 amino acids. The germline gives CDR1 SGDLS, CDR2 YYNGEE. This sequence originates from an adult in good health. The rearrangement uses TRBV9 and TRBJ2-1; D is unresolved. The material was peripheral blood, obtained on day 0 of AZD1222 vaccination. The CDR3 region has the DNA TGTGCCAGCAGCGTAGCCAGCAATGGCAATGAGCAGTTCTTC. Translated: CASSVASNGNEQFF.